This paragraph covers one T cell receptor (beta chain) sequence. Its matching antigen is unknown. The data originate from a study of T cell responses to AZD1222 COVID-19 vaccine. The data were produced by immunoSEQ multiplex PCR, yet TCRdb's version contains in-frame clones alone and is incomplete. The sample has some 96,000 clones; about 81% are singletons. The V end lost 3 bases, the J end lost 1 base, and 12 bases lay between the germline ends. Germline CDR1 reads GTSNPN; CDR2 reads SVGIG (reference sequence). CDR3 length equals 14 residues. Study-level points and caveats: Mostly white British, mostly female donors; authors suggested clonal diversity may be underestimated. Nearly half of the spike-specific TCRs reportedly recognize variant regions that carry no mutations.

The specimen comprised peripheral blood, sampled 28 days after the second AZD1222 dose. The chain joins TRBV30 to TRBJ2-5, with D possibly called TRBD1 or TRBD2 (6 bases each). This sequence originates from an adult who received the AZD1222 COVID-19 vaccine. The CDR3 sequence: CAWSRGGIQETQYF. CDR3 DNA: TGTGCCTGGAGCCGAGGGGGGATCCAAGAGACCCAGTACTTC.